The 17 T cell receptor beta chains listed next were all sequenced from one sample in a study of T cell responses to AZD1222 COVID-19 vaccine. Repertoires were generated with immunoSEQ multiplex PCR, while TCRdb's copy carries only in-frame clones and drops some. This table holds under 170,000 clones, about 93% found once. The sequenced sample was peripheral blood, obtained on day 0 of AZD1222 vaccination. Receptors were obtained from an adult in good health.

The chain joins TRBV5-1 to TRBJ2-1; 9 nucleotides match TRBD1. The CDR3 sequence is 16 residues long. Germline CDR1 SGHRS, CDR2 YFSETQ. V was pared by 0 bases and J by 3 bases, with 4 bases of the junction left unmatched. The CDR3 protein is CASSLDRGRVYNEQFF. As DNA, the CDR3 is TGCGCCAGCAGCTTGGACAGGGGGCGGGTCTACAATGAGCAGTTCTTC. Full variable domain (rest looked up from reference TRBV5-1 and TRBJ2-1): KAGVTQTPRYLIKTRGQQVTLSCSPISGHRSVSWYQQTPGQGLQFLFEYFSETQRNKGNFPGRFSGRQFSNSRSEMNVSTLELGDSALYLCASSLDRGRVYNEQFFGPGTRLTVL.

This clone is a singleton in its sample. The chain has TRBV7-2 and TRBJ1-1, with 7 bases identical to TRBD1. The J segment lost 5 bases and the V segment lost 1 base, leaving 4 bases of the junction unmatched. The CDR3 sequence is 14 residues long. Germline CDR1 and CDR2: SGHTA and FQGNSA. CDR3 loop: CASSLGGTETEAFF. In nucleotides, the CDR3 is TGTGCCAGCAGCTTAGGGGGGACAGAGACTGAAGCTTTCTTT. Together with reference TRBV7-2 and TRBJ1-1, the CDR3 gives the full variable domain: GAGVSQSPSNKVTEKGKDVELRCDPISGHTALYWYRQSLGQGLEFLIYFQGNSAPDKSGLPSDRFSAERTGGSVSTLTIQRTQQEDSAVYLCASSLGGTETEAFFGQGTRLTVV.

The rearrangement joins TRBV6-2 or TRBV6-3 to TRBJ2-1; 11 nucleotides match TRBD1. V dropped 0 bases and J dropped 5; count of bases not matched to a gene: 18. CDR1 is MNHEY and CDR2 is SVGEGT in the germline V gene. CDR3 length equals 21 residues. CDR3 nucleotides: TGTGCCAGCAGTTACTCAGGACAGGGGGCTCCGGTCCTACGGACCAACAATGAGCAGTTCTTC. It yields the protein CASSYSGQGAPVLRTNNEQFF.

CDR3 region: CASSPSASGNTIYF. For the CDR3, the DNA is TGTGCCAGCTCACCATCAGCTTCTGGAAACACCATATATTTT. This sequence joins TRBV18 and TRBJ1-3; D is ambiguous. The CDR3 loop spans 14 amino acids. Germline V gives CDR1 KGHSH, CDR2 LQKENI. V lost 2 bases and J 1 base, leaving 6 bases between the germline ends.

The V and J genes are TRBV12-5 and TRBJ1-5; 7 bases align to TRBD1. The CDR3 totals 16 residues. In germline, CDR1 is LGHNT, CDR2 FRNRAP. V dropped 0 bases and J dropped 2; count of bases not matched to a gene: 4. The CDR3 DNA is TGTGCTAGTGGTTTGGTACGACAGGGTGGCAATCAGCCCCAGCATTTT. It codes for CASGLVRQGGNQPQHF.

The genes are TRBV2 and TRBJ2-3; D possibly uses TRBD1 or TRBD2 (5 bases each). Deletions cut 3 bases from V and 1 base from J, with 11 bases between. Germline V lookup: CDR1 SNHLY, CDR2 FYNNEI. This CDR3 has 15 residues. The CDR3 here is CASSDRDARTDTQYF. CDR3 sequence (DNA): TGTGCCAGCAGTGACCGGGACGCGCGCACAGATACGCAGTATTTT. Full variable domain (remainder filled in from reference TRBV2 and TRBJ2-3): EPEVTQTPSHQVTQMGQEVILRCVPISNHLYFYWYRQILGQKVEFLVSFYNNEISEKSEIFDDQFSVERPDGSNFTLKIRSTKLEDSAMYFCASSDRDARTDTQYFGPGTRLTVL.

The genes are TRBV19 and TRBJ2-1; 7 bases agree with TRBD1. Unmatched junction bases numbered 4, after V lost 6 bases and J lost 2 bases. From germline, CDR1 is LNHDA and CDR2 SQIVND (reference sequence). This CDR3 is built from 14 residues. CDR3 sequence reads: CASSTTGTYNEQFF. DNA of the CDR3: TGTGCCAGTAGCACGACAGGGACCTACAATGAGCAGTTCTTC.

The genes are TRBV18 and TRBJ1-3; 7 bases fit TRBD1. The V gene's germline CDR1 is KGHSH and CDR2 LQKENI. V shed 3 bases, J shed 4 bases, and the junction held 3 bases outside the gene matches. The CDR3 totals 14 residues. The CDR3 nucleotides read TGTGCCAGCTCACCGACAGGGAGAGGAAACACCATATATTTT. It codes for CASSPTGRGNTIYF.

V is TRBV29-1 and J is TRBJ1-5; D possibly corresponds to TRBD1 (5 bases). CDR1 and CDR2 from the germline V gene are SQVTM and ANQGSEA. The CDR3 consists of 12 residues. Trimming removed 4 bases from V and 2 bases from J, with 6 bases in between. The CDR3 bases are TGCAGCGTTGGGGGGGGCAATCAGCCCCAGCATTTT. Translated: CSVGGGNQPQHF.

CDR3 sequence (DNA): TGTGCCAGTAAGAGTTGGGGCTGGCAGGGGGAACAGCCCCAGCATTTT. As protein: CASKSWGWQGEQPQHF. This rearrangement joins TRBV19 to TRBJ1-5, with TRBD1 matching 7 bases. V was clipped by 7 bases and J by 7 bases; unmatched bases: 16. This CDR3 comprises 16 residues. Germline CDR1 and CDR2: LNHDA and SQIVND (reference sequence).

This clone showed up just once. V usage is TRBV7-9 and J usage is TRBJ1-3; D uncertain. V shed 6 bases and J shed 2 bases, with 20 bases lying between them. This CDR3 spans 17 amino acids. CDR1 is SEHNR, CDR2 FQNEAQ, per germline (reference sequence). In DNA, the CDR3 is TGTGCCAGCAGGACTTTAACTGGTCCCGGTGCTGGAAACACCATATATTTT. It encodes CASRTLTGPGAGNTIYF.

This sequence joins TRBV29-1 and TRBJ1-4; 8 bases fit TRBD1. In germline, CDR1 is SQVTM, CDR2 ANQGSEA. CDR3 length: 18 amino acids. V shed 0 bases, J shed 0 bases, and the junction held 9 bases outside the gene matches. CDR3 DNA sequence: TGCAGCGTTGAAGATCGCTCAGGGGGCCCGGCAACTAATGAAAAACTGTTTTTT. Amino acids: CSVEDRSGGPATNEKLFF. The variable domain in full, completed from reference TRBV29-1 and TRBJ1-4, reads SAVISQKPSRDICQRGTSLTIQCQVDSQVTMMFWYRQQPGQSLTLIATANQGSEATYESGFVIDKFPISRPNLTFSTLTVSNMSPEDSSIYLCSVEDRSGGPATNEKLFFGSGTQLSVL.

This sequence joins TRBV30 and TRBJ2-3; 9 nucleotides align to TRBD2. The germline V gene has CDR1 GTSNPN and CDR2 SVGIG (reference sequence). The CDR3 sequence is 17 residues long. The V segment lost 0 bases and the J segment 3 bases; nucleotides outside the gene matches: 10. The DNA of the CDR3 is TGTGCCTGGAGTGTACCCAATAGCGGGAGAGAGACAGATACGCAGTATTTT. Translated, it gives CAWSVPNSGRETDTQYF.

The V gene is TRBV6-4, the J gene TRBJ2-3, with 8 bases lining up with TRBD2. The CDR3 is 16 amino acids. Germline-derived CDR1 and CDR2 are MRHNA and SNTAGT. The junction had 12 bases not matched to a gene; V was cut back by 8 bases and J by 2 bases. This CDR3 reads CASEPNGGGDTDTQYF. The CDR3 DNA follows: TGTGCCAGCGAACCGAACGGGGGGGGCGACACAGATACGCAGTATTTT.

This chain connects TRBV9 to TRBJ2-1; TRBD2 matches at 10 bases. The CDR3 is 18 residues long. The ends lost 0 bases at V and 1 base at J; junction bases unmatched: 7. CDR1 is SGDLS and CDR2 is YYNGEE in the germline V gene. DNA of the CDR3: TGTGCCAGCAGCGTAGAGGTACTAGCGGGGCCTTCCTACAATGAGCAGTTCTTC. This sequence encodes CASSVEVLAGPSYNEQFF.

A word on this clone: One end of the junction fails to match germline, which may point to a read error. The chain couples TRBV6-2 or TRBV6-3 to TRBJ2-1, with TRBD2 matching 8 bases. Germline V gene sequence: CDR1 MNHEY, CDR2 SVGEGT. CDR3 length equals 13 residues. CDR3 sequence (DNA): TGTGCCAGCAGCCTCACGGGGGGCAGCGGGGGTATCTTC. It encodes CASSLTGGSGGIF.

This chain joins TRBV27 and TRBJ1-2, with 9 bases aligning to TRBD1. The CDR3 sequence is 13 residues long. The germline gives CDR1 MNHEY, CDR2 SMNVEV (reference sequence). The V and J ends lost 9 bases and 2 bases, in that order; junction bases with no gene match: 4. The CDR3 coding sequence is TGTGCCAGTCCGACAGGGGGGAACTATGGCTACACCTTC. Translation gives CASPTGGNYGYTF.